What follows are 10 T cell receptor beta chains derived from one specimen sequenced in a study of OX40 agonist ivuxolimab in advanced cancers. Assay used: immunoSEQ multiplex PCR; TCRdb lists only in-frame clones, some missing. The sample lists around 53,000 clones, approximately 80% occurring once. The starting material was CD4+ or CD8+ T cells sorted from blood, obtained in a trial of the OX40 agonist ivuxolimab. These receptors were collected from an adult with an advanced solid tumor such as melanoma, head and neck, liver or kidney cancer.

The chain recombines TRBV7-2 with TRBJ2-7; 11 positions agree with TRBD2. Germline V gene sequence: CDR1 SGHTA, CDR2 FQGNSA. The CDR3 covers 15 residues. The junction had 6 bases not matched to a gene; V was cut back by 5 bases and J by 3 bases. The CDR3 protein is CASSTAGTSGYEQYF. The CDR3 nucleotides are TGTGCCAGCAGCACGGCCGGGACTAGCGGCTACGAGCAGTACTTC.

This chain joins TRBV5-1 and TRBJ1-2; 7 bases are a match to TRBD1. The length of the CDR3 is 14 residues. V lost 2 bases to trimming and J lost 4 bases; unmatched junction nucleotides: 5. The germline V gene encodes CDR1 SGHRS and CDR2 YFSETQ. The CDR3 sequence is CASSLQGLSYGYTF. CDR3 nucleotide sequence: TGCGCCAGCAGCTTACAGGGGCTTAGCTATGGCTACACCTTC.

The chain employs TRBV10-3 and TRBJ2-2; 8 bases match TRBD2. The CDR3 totals 15 residues. Trimming at V came to 10 bases and at J to 0 bases, leaving 7 bases not matched to a gene. The V gene's germline CDR1 is ENHRY and CDR2 SYGVKD. CDR3 in DNA: TGTGCCACCACCCGGGGGGGTCCGAACACCGGGGAGCTGTTTTTT. Residues: CATTRGGPNTGELFF.

This sequence joins TRBV5-1 and TRBJ1-1; 7 nucleotides align to TRBD1. V lost 0 bases to trimming and J lost 2 bases; unmatched junction nucleotides: 4. Germline lookup yields CDR1 SGHRS and CDR2 YFSETQ. The CDR3 is 15 residues long. This chain's CDR3 is CASSLAGTVNTEAFF. CDR3 bases: TGCGCCAGCAGCTTGGCCGGGACAGTAAACACTGAAGCTTTCTTT.

J is TRBJ2-1 and V is TRBV18; TRBD2 agrees at 11 bases. V shed 1 base, J shed 2 bases, and the junction held 7 bases outside the gene matches. Germline-derived CDR1 and CDR2 are KGHSH and LQKENI. The CDR3 is 18 amino acids. CDR3 DNA sequence: TGTGCCAGCTCACCACGAGGACTAGCGGGCGGTACCTACAATGAGCAGTTCTTC. Translating it yields CASSPRGLAGGTYNEQFF.

The chain uses TRBV11-2 and TRBJ2-7, with D possibly being TRBD2 (6 bases). Germline V lookup: CDR1 SGHAT, CDR2 FQNNGV. Trimming removed 1 base at V and 5 bases at J, with 21 bases between. The CDR3 is made up of 17 amino acids. As DNA, the CDR3 is TGTGCCAGCAGCTTAGCCGGGGGTGCGGGGTCGAGGAACGAGCAGTACTTC. Amino acids: CASSLAGGAGSRNEQYF.

This chain joins TRBV6-6 and TRBJ1-2; 7 nucleotides match TRBD1. V dropped 2 bases and J dropped 4; count of bases not matched to a gene: 7. The germline gives CDR1 MNHNY, CDR2 SVGAGI (reference sequence). CDR3 size: 15 residues. CDR3 loop: CASSYANTGVYGYTF. CDR3 DNA sequence: TGTGCCAGCAGTTACGCTAACACAGGGGTCTATGGCTACACCTTC.

The CDR3 loop is CATSPRSGTDTQYF. The CDR3 DNA reads as TGTGCCACCAGTCCGCGGTCGGGCACAGATACGCAGTATTTT. The rearrangement links TRBV15 to TRBJ2-3; D unclear. Trimming removed 6 bases from V and 1 base from J, with 11 bases in between. The CDR3 extends over 14 amino acids. Germline assignment: CDR1 LNHNV and CDR2 YYDKDF (reference sequence).

The gene calls are TRBV11-3 and TRBJ1-4; TRBD1 is a possible D gene (6 bases). V was pared by 5 bases and J by 0 bases, with 22 bases between. This CDR3 contains 19 residues. The germline V gene encodes CDR1 SGHNT and CDR2 YENEEA. The CDR3 coding sequence is TGTGCCAGCAGCGTCCCCTACCTGACAGGATCGGCAACTAATGAAAAACTGTTTTTT. Protein: CASSVPYLTGSATNEKLFF.

V gene TRBV6-1 combines with J gene TRBJ1-4; TRBD1 matches at 10 bases. This CDR3 has 15 amino acids. J gave up 10 bases and V 4 bases, and 9 bases lay outside the gene matches. The V gene's germline CDR1 is MNHNS and CDR2 SASEGT. The CDR3 coding sequence is TGTGCCAGCAGTGCTACCGGGACAGGGGAAGGAAAACTGTTTTTT. It yields the protein CASSATGTGEGKLFF.